The 26 T cell receptor beta chains below come from one sample, sequenced in a study of control samples from healthy donors and cancer patients. Here immunoSEQ multiplex PCR was the method, and the copy in TCRdb shows in-frame clones only, minus some. This sample carries 150,000 to 200,000 clones, almost 90% of them seen once, and the ten largest clones take about 1.7%. The specimen was blood. All receptors come from a man aged 18 to 30 in good health.

The chain couples TRBV30 to TRBJ1-5, with a tentative D call TRBD1 (6 bases). The CDR3 is 14 amino acids. V lost 0 bases and J lost 6, with 12 bases in between. The V gene's germline CDR1 is GTSNPN and CDR2 SVGIG (reference sequence). The CDR3 loop reads CAWSVGGKRQPQHF. Here the CDR3 DNA reads TGTGCCTGGAGTGTAGGGGGGAAACGTCAGCCCCAGCATTTT.

The table lists this clone with a few counts. The V gene is TRBV7-8, the J gene TRBJ2-7; tentative D call: TRBD2 (6 bases). Trimming took off 2 bases at V and 3 bases at J, with 11 bases between the two ends. The germline V gene encodes CDR1 SGHVS and CDR2 FQNEAQ. This CDR3 has 14 amino acids. Here the CDR3 reads CASSLSGGNYEQYF. The CDR3 DNA sequence: TGTGCCAGCAGCTTATCCGGGGGAAACTACGAGCAGTACTTC.

J is TRBJ1-3 and V is TRBV15; D perhaps matches TRBD1 (6 bases). The CDR3 is 20 residues long. The germline V gene has CDR1 LNHNV and CDR2 YYDKDF (reference sequence). V gave up 0 bases and J gave up 0 bases, with 21 bases separating them. The CDR3 protein is CATSRDLLYPRGGSGNTIYF. The CDR3 DNA is TGTGCCACCAGCAGAGATCTTTTGTATCCCAGAGGGGGCTCTGGAAACACCATATATTTT.

The chain uses TRBV28 and TRBJ2-3; 8 bases match TRBD2. The V gene's germline CDR1 is MDHEN and CDR2 SYDVKM. The V segment lost 6 bases and the J segment 4 bases; nucleotides outside the gene matches: 15. The CDR3 runs 17 residues. The DNA of the CDR3 is TGTGCCAGCAGACCCGGGGGGGAGGAGATCGAGGCAGATACGCAGTATTTT. Translating gives CASRPGGEEIEADTQYF.

This rearrangement joins TRBV5-1 to TRBJ2-1; TRBD2 matches 12 bases. V shed 4 bases and J 7 bases; nucleotides not matched to a gene: 9. CDR1 is SGHRS, CDR2 YFSETQ, per germline. This CDR3 has 16 residues. The CDR3 bases are TGCGCCAGCAGCCCCTGGACTAGCGGGGTTGCAAATGAGCAGTTCTTC. Protein sequence: CASSPWTSGVANEQFF.

Only a few counts were recorded for this clone. J is TRBJ2-1 and V is TRBV6-5; D may correspond to TRBD1 or TRBD2 (5 bases each). Trimming pared 5 bases from V and 6 bases from J, leaving 14 bases between. CDR3 size: 14 residues. Germline assignment: CDR1 MNHEY and CDR2 SVGAGI. CDR3 sequence reads: CASSRRDPSNEQFF. CDR3 coding DNA: TGTGCCAGCAGTCGCCGGGACCCCTCCAATGAGCAGTTCTTC.

This clone appeared a few times. V usage is TRBV19 and J usage is TRBJ1-5; D is undetermined. The CDR3 loop spans 12 amino acids. V lost 5 bases to trimming and J lost 9 bases, with 11 bases between them. CDR1 is LNHDA and CDR2 is SQIVND in the germline V gene (reference sequence). CDR3 region: CASSSLPGPQHF. The CDR3 DNA reads TGTGCCAGTAGTTCCCTACCCGGGCCCCAGCATTTT.

The V and J genes are TRBV7-9 and TRBJ1-1; 9 bases fit TRBD1. The CDR3 is 15 residues long. Germline-derived CDR1 and CDR2 are SEHNR and FQNEAQ (reference sequence). Trimming cost V 4 bases and J 6 bases; bases outside gene matches: 9. CDR3 residues: CASSYGQGRVSEAFF. The DNA of the CDR3 is TGTGCCAGCAGCTACGGACAGGGGAGGGTCTCTGAAGCTTTCTTT.

The chain carries TRBV24-1 and TRBJ1-5; perhaps TRBD1 as D (6 bases). Looked up from germline, CDR1 is KGHDR and CDR2 is SFDVKD. This CDR3 is 14 amino acids long. The V end lost 3 bases, the J end lost 10 bases, and 15 bases lay between the germline ends. The CDR3 bases are TGTGCCACCAGTGATGGCGGGGGCTCGGGCCCCCAGCATTTT. Its protein is CATSDGGGSGPQHF.

This clone was seen just once. V is TRBV3-1 (or the pseudogene TRBV3-2) and J is TRBJ2-5, with D possibly TRBD1 on 6 matching bases. Trimming shortened V by 2 bases and J by 5 bases, and 18 bases separated the two germline ends. The CDR3 extends over 16 amino acids. Germline V gene sequence: CDR1 LGHDT, CDR2 YNNKEL (reference sequence). The CDR3 sequence: CASSQFGRGGEETQYF. In nucleotides, the CDR3 is TGTGCCAGCAGCCAATTCGGCAGGGGTGGTGAGGAGACCCAGTACTTC.

The chain employs TRBV11-2 and TRBJ1-3; D gene unclear. Per the germline V gene, CDR1 is SGHAT and CDR2 is FQNNGV. The V end was cut by 3 bases, the J end by 2 bases, with 8 bases between. The CDR3 consists of 14 residues. CDR3 region: CASSFEGTGNTIYF. CDR3 bases: TGTGCCAGCAGCTTCGAGGGTACTGGAAACACCATATATTTT.

The rearrangement joins TRBV4-3 to TRBJ2-7; 8 bases are shared with TRBD2. After removal of 4 bases from V and 4 bases from J, the junction contained 6 bases not matched to a gene. The length of the CDR3 is 14 residues. In germline, CDR1 is LGHNA, CDR2 YSLEER. The CDR3 bases are TGCGCCAGCAGCCCCGCGGGGGGTGGTTACGAGCAGTACTTC. Translating gives CASSPAGGGYEQYF.

The chain joins TRBV3-1 (or the pseudogene TRBV3-2) to TRBJ1-2, with a weak D call TRBD1 (5 bases). The V end lost 3 bases, the J end lost 0 bases, and 14 bases lay between the germline ends. The length of the CDR3 is 16 residues. From germline, CDR1 is LGHDT and CDR2 YNNKEL (reference sequence). CDR3 in amino acids: CASSQFGDPTNYGYTF. The CDR3 nucleotides are TGTGCCAGCAGCCAGTTTGGGGACCCAACTAACTATGGCTACACCTTC.

The chain is built from TRBV6-5 and TRBJ2-7; D perhaps matches TRBD2 (5 bases). Germline V lookup: CDR1 MNHEY, CDR2 SVGAGI. There are 14 residues in the CDR3. V was pared by 8 bases and J by 1 base, with 15 bases between. The CDR3 nucleotides are TGTGCCAGCGGGAGTGGTTCCGGTTCCTACGAGCAGTACTTC. Its translation: CASGSGSGSYEQYF.

The sample holds one count of this clone. V is TRBV15 and J is TRBJ2-3, with D tentatively TRBD2 (5 bases). V was trimmed by 7 bases and J by 6 bases, leaving 17 bases between them. The CDR3 covers 14 residues. Germline V gives CDR1 LNHNV, CDR2 YYDKDF (reference sequence). DNA of the CDR3: TGTGCCACCAAGAGGGCTCTAGCCACGGATACGCAGTATTTT. This encodes CATKRALATDTQYF.

The gene calls are TRBV5-5 and TRBJ2-7; D ambiguous. This CDR3 has 11 residues. V was shortened by 0 bases and J by 2 bases, with 0 bases between the two germline ends. The germline CDR1 and CDR2 sequences are SGHKS and YYEKEE (reference sequence). CDR3 in amino acids: CASSLAYEQYF. DNA for the CDR3: TGTGCCAGCAGCTTGGCCTACGAGCAGTACTTC.

The gene calls are TRBV19 and TRBJ1-5; 10 bases line up with TRBD1. V lost 6 bases to trimming and J lost 7 bases; unmatched junction nucleotides: 6. The germline CDR1 and CDR2 sequences are LNHDA and SQIVND (reference sequence). There are 14 residues in the CDR3. The CDR3 nucleotides are TGTGCCAGTAGCACGGGACAGGGGATCCAGCCCCAGCATTTT. Translation: CASSTGQGIQPQHF.

The rearrangement joins TRBV6-6 to TRBJ1-1, with 8 bases aligning to TRBD1. Looked up from germline, CDR1 is MNHNY and CDR2 is SVGAGI (reference sequence). This CDR3 contains 12 residues. V lost 5 bases and J lost 4; bases outside the gene matches: 0. The CDR3 sequence: CASSGQGTEAFF. CDR3 coding DNA: TGTGCCAGCAGTGGACAGGGCACTGAAGCTTTCTTT.

The chain has TRBV30 and TRBJ2-7, with D possibly matching TRBD2 (5 bases). Between the trimmed V and J ends, which lost 5 bases and 4 bases, there was a span of 9 bases. The CDR3 spans 11 residues. From germline, CDR1 is GTSNPN and CDR2 SVGIG (reference sequence). Written as DNA, the CDR3 is TGTGCCTGGCGAACGGGGTACGAGCAGTACTTC. It translates to CAWRTGYEQYF.

V is TRBV5-4 and J is TRBJ1-2; D might be TRBD1 (5 bases). This CDR3 contains 13 residues. Trimming stripped 6 bases from V and 4 bases from J, with 13 bases between. CDR1 is SGHNT, CDR2 YYREEE, per germline (reference sequence). DNA for the CDR3: TGTGCCAGCACCCAGCCCCAGGGCTATGGCTACACCTTC. This codes for CASTQPQGYGYTF.

The CDR3 reads CASSSGGYTEAFF. CDR3 nucleotides: TGTGCCAGCAGCAGTGGGGGCTACACTGAAGCTTTCTTT. V gene TRBV7-9 combines with J gene TRBJ1-1; D is perhaps TRBD1 (6 bases). V was shortened by 5 bases and J by 3 bases, with 10 bases between the two germline ends. Germline lookup yields CDR1 SEHNR and CDR2 FQNEAQ (reference sequence). This CDR3 region has 13 residues.

This sequence joins TRBV7-6 and TRBJ2-6, with D tentatively TRBD1 or TRBD2 (5 bases each). Deletions cut 3 bases from V and 1 base from J, with 19 bases between. CDR1 is SGHVS and CDR2 is FNYEAQ in the germline V gene. The CDR3 consists of 19 residues. CDR3 DNA: TGTGCCAGCAGCTTCCCCTACCACCCCGAGGGGTCTGGGGCCAACGTCCTGACTTTC. Its protein is CASSFPYHPEGSGANVLTF.

A single count supports this clone. V usage is TRBV2 and J usage is TRBJ2-1; 9 positions match TRBD2. With V trimmed by 5 bases and J by 8 bases, 7 bases remained unmatched. Germline values: CDR1 SNHLY, CDR2 FYNNEI. This CDR3 has 14 residues. CDR3 residues: CASSISGGEDEQFF. Written as DNA, the CDR3 is TGTGCCAGCAGTATTAGCGGGGGCGAGGATGAGCAGTTCTTC.

The chain combines TRBV18 with TRBJ2-2; 12 bases agree with TRBD2. Germline CDR1 reads KGHSH; CDR2 reads LQKENI. J lost 4 bases, V lost 3 bases, and 3 bases had no gene match. This CDR3 spans 16 amino acids. The CDR3 region has the DNA TGTGCCAGCTCACCGACTAGCGGGGGATCCACCGGGGAGCTGTTTTTT. Amino acid sequence: CASSPTSGGSTGELFF.

The chain carries TRBV30 and TRBJ1-5; D remains unclear. The CDR3 runs 14 residues. The germline CDR1 and CDR2 sequences are GTSNPN and SVGIG (reference sequence). Between the trimmed V and J ends, which lost 5 bases and 5 bases, there was a span of 16 bases. The CDR3: CAWSRSGLYQPQHF. The CDR3 nucleotides read TGTGCCTGGTCACGATCGGGGTTGTATCAGCCCCAGCATTTT.

V usage is TRBV27 and J usage is TRBJ1-5, with a weak D call TRBD1 (6 bases). The CDR3 has 15 amino acids. Per germline, CDR1 MNHEY and CDR2 SMNVEV (reference sequence). Trimming took off 5 bases at V and 3 bases at J, with 14 bases between the two ends. CDR3 coding DNA: TGTGCCAGCAGTCCTCCGGGGGCGAACAATCAGCCCCAGCATTTT. As protein: CASSPPGANNQPQHF.